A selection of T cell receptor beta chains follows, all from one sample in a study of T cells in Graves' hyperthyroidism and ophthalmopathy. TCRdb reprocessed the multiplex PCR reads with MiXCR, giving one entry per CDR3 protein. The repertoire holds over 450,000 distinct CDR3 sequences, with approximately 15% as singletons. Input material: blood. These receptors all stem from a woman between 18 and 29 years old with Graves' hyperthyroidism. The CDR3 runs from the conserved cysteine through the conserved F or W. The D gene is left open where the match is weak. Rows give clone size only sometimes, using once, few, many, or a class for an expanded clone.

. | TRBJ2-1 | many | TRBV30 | CAWAGTTDNEQFF | TGTGCCTGGGCCGGGACGACGGACAATGAGCAGTTCTTC
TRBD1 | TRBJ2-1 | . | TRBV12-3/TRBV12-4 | CASSLPGQSHEQFF | TGTGCCAGCAGTCTCCCGGGACAGTCCCATGAGCAGTTCTTC
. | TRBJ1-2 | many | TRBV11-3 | CASSGTGYRGYGYTF | TGTGCCAGCAGCGGAACAGGGTATCGGGGCTATGGCTACACCTTC
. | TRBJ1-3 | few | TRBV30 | CAGGLILSGNTIYF | TGTGCCGGGGGACTGATCCTCTCTGGAAACACCATATATTTT
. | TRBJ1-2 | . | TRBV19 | CASGFGYTF | TGTGCCAGCGGTTTTGGCTACACCTTC
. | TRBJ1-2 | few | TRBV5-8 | CASSLDPLGYTF | TGTGCCAGCAGCTTGGACCCCTTGGGGTACACCTTC
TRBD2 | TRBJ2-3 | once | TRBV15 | CATSRLAGGGTDTQYF | TGTGCCACCAGCAGGTTAGCGGGAGGGGGCACAGATACGCAGTATTTT
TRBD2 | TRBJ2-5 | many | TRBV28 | CASSLAGEALGGTQYF | TGTGCCAGCAGCCTAGCGGGAGAAGCCCTAGGGGGGACCCAGTACTTC
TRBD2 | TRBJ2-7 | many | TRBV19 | CASTEGLAGGSDSYEQYF | TGTGCCAGTACCGAGGGGCTAGCGGGAGGGTCCGACTCCTACGAGCAGTACTTC
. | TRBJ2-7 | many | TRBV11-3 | CASSLELRGPYEQYF | TGTGCCAGCAGCTTAGAGTTGCGGGGCCCCTACGAGCAGTACTTC
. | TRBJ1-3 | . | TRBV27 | CASSPSGQGNTIYF | TGTGCCAGCAGTCCGTCCGGACAGGGAAACACCATATATTTT
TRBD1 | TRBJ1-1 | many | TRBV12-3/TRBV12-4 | CASRPNRGKNTEAFF | TGTGCCAGCAGGCCCAACAGGGGGAAGAACACTGAAGCTTTCTTT
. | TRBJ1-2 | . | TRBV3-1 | CASSQEGSGTFWGYTF | TGTGCCAGCAGCCAAGAAGGGTCAGGTACCTTTTGGGGCTACACCTTC
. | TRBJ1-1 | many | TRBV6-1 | CASSYTRQEAFF | TGTGCCAGCAGTTACACCAGACAGGAAGCTTTCTTT
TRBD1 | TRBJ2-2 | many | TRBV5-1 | CASSLASGQDTAGELFF | TGCGCCAGCAGCTTGGCATCTGGACAGGATACCGCCGGGGAGCTGTTTTTT
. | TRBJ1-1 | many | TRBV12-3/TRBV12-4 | CASSLREGRTEAFF | TGTGCCAGCAGTTTAAGAGAGGGAAGGACTGAAGCTTTCTTT
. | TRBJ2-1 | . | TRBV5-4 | CASSLEPFGAVNEQFF | TGTGCCAGCAGCTTGGAACCCTTCGGCGCAGTCAATGAGCAGTTCTTC
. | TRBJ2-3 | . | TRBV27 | CASSLSNKGSTDTQYF | TGTGCCAGCAGTTTATCAAACAAAGGGAGCACAGATACGCAGTATTTT
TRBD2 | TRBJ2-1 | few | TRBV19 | CASMRREGGDEQFF | TGTGCCAGTATGCGGCGGGAGGGGGGCGATGAGCAGTTCTTC
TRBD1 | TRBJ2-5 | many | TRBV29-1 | CSAPWDREEGETQYF | TGCAGCGCCCCCTGGGACAGGGAAGAGGGTGAGACCCAGTACTTC
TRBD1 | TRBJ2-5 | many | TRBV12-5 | CASGLVLFGQGRLAQETQYF | TGTGCTAGTGGTTTGGTTTTATTCGGACAGGGTCGATTGGCCCAAGAGACCCAGTACTTC
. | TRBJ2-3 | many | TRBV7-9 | CASSLVFGGGDTDTQYF | TGTGCCAGCAGCTTAGTCTTCGGGGGTGGGGACACAGATACGCAGTATTTT
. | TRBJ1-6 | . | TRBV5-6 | CASSLEYQTYNSPLHF | TGTGCCAGCAGCTTGGAGTATCAGACCTATAATTCACCCCTCCACTTT
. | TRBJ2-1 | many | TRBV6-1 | CASILAGNEQFF | TGTGCCAGCATCCTAGCAGGCAATGAGCAGTTCTTC
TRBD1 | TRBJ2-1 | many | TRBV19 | CASSRDRWGSYNEQFF | TGTGCCAGTAGCAGGGACAGGTGGGGATCCTACAATGAGCAGTTCTTC
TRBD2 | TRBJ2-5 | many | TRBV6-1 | CASRLGLAGGQETQYF | TGTGCCAGCAGACTCGGACTAGCGGGAGGCCAAGAGACCCAGTACTTC
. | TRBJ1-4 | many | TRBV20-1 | CSARDMMLANEKLFF | TGCAGTGCTAGAGATATGATGTTAGCTAATGAAAAACTGTTTTTT
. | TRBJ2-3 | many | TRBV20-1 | CSVRIAGKDTQYF | TGCAGTGTCCGAATCGCGGGTAAAGATACGCAGTATTTT
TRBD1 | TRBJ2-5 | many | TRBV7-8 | CASSLEQGAGKTQYF | TGTGCCAGCAGCTTAGAACAGGGGGCAGGGAAGACCCAGTACTTC
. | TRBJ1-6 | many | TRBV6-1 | CASSEAAERFHNSPLHF | TGTGCCAGCAGTGAAGCGGCGGAACGGTTCCATAATTCACCCCTCCACTTT
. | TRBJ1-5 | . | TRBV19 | CASNPGHRNQPQHF | TGTGCCAGTAATCCGGGACATCGCAATCAGCCCCAGCATTTT
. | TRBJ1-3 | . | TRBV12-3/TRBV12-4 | CASSLRLYGNTIYF | TGTGCCAGCAGCTTACGTCTCTATGGAAACACCATATATTTT
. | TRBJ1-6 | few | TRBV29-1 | CSVLPTADSPLHF | TGCAGCGTTCTTCCCACCGCGGATTCACCCCTCCACTTT
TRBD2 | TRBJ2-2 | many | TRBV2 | CASSLNSGWGTGELFF | TGTGCCAGCAGTCTTAATAGCGGGTGGGGTACCGGGGAGCTGTTTTTT
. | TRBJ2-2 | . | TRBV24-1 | CATSDNTGELFF | TGTGCCACCAGTGATAATACCGGGGAGCTGTTTTTT
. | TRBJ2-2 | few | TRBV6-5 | CASSYSSRLLGELFF | TGTGCCAGCAGTTACTCGAGTCGTCTCCTCGGGGAGCTGTTTTTT
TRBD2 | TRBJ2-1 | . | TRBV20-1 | CSARAASGSWYEQFF | TGCAGTGCTAGAGCGGCTAGCGGGAGCTGGTATGAGCAGTTCTTC
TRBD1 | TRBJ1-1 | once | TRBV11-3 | CASSPRQGGFVNTEAFF | TGTGCTAGCAGCCCCCGACAGGGAGGCTTCGTAAACACTGAAGCTTTCTTT
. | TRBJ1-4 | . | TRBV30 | CAWRGQGPGKLFF | TGTGCCTGGAGAGGGCAGGGGCCGGGAAAACTGTTTTTT
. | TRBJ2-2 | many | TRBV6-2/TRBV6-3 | CASFLAGTGGELFF | TGTGCCAGCTTCTTAGCTGGGACCGGCGGGGAGCTGTTTTTT
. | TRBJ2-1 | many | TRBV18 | CASSSQEYNEQFF | TGTGCCAGCTCCTCACAAGAATACAATGAGCAGTTCTTC
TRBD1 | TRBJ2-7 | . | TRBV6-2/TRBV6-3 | CAIVDRAVYEQYF | TGTGCCATTGTGGACAGGGCGGTATACGAGCAGTACTTC
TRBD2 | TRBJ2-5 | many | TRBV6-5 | CASSYRLAGSGLETQYF | TGTGCCAGCAGTTACCGTCTAGCGGGATCAGGGTTGGAGACCCAGTACTTC
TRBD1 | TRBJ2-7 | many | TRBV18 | CASSPWTGGADGEQYF | TGTGCCAGCTCACCATGGACAGGGGGCGCCGACGGCGAGCAGTACTTC
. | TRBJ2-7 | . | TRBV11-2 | CASSQTGLYYEQYF | TGTGCCAGCAGCCAAACGGGACTCTACTACGAGCAGTACTTC